Given below is one TCR beta chain in context. The CDR3 length is 13 residues. J gave up 5 bases and V 4 bases, and 4 bases lay outside the gene matches. Germline CDR1 LNHNV, CDR2 YYDKDF (reference sequence). The data were obtained in a study of human T cells and chemical hapten exposure. Time point in this sample: pre-sensitization, week 0. Treatment denoted: therapeutic diphenylcyclopropenone sensitization with weekly scalp DPC. TCRdb reprocessed the RACE reads via MiXCR and lists one record per CDR3 protein. Of under 200,000 distinct CDR3 sequences listed, 30% are singletons. The J gene is TRBJ1-1, the V gene TRBV15; 7 bases fit TRBD1. This sample comprised whole blood, obtained in connection with sensitization to the hapten diphenylcyclopropenone (DPC). The origin of this receptor is a young woman with alopecia areata. Some clones in this sample may be carry-over from other donors' samples. CDR3 residues: CATSTQGGTEAFF. The CDR3 DNA reads TGTGCCACCAGCACTCAGGGGGGAACTGAAGCTTTCTTT.